A selection of T cell receptor beta chains follows, all from one sample in a study of cytomegalovirus exposure and HLA in healthy donors. Using immunoSEQ multiplex PCR, the repertoire was profiled, and TCRdb retains in-frame clones only, with some absent. Of under 150,000 clones detected, more than 75% appear once; the ten largest clones hold 5% to 5.5%. Material: PBMCs. These receptors were taken from a male donor in good health and CMV-seronegative. The conserved cysteine and the conserved F or W are not part of the CDR3 here.

v_call,cdr3_aa
TRBV9,ASNSGSGSEQY
TRBV7-2,ASSKTYISAEEQF
TRBV2,ASSARTEAPLH
TRBV19,ASSFWESNQPQH
TRBV9,ASSVATGSGYT
TRBV19,ASSIDWVRGQGRRIQY
TRBV7-2,ASSQLGTSGGARDTQY
TRBV4-1,ASSQLSRDKYTGELF
TRBV30,ALNGGENEKLF
TRBV12-5,ASGPGPGYGYT
TRBV27,ASSLGGGQPQH